Here is one TCR beta chain with its context. In the study's own analysis: It was from reference gene primer amplification that nucleated cell counts were estimated. The repertoire was sequenced with immunoSEQ multiplex PCR; TCRdb's copy has only in-frame clones and lacks some. That table is the source of V, J and clone size, and D and trimming were worked out from the DNA. Of a few hundred thousand clones listed, over 75% are singletons. This entry is derived from a study of blood T cell repertoires in COVID-19. The overall study: From the United States, Italy and Spain came samples of acute and convalescent COVID-19. T cells, B-cell-depleted T cells, or PBMCs provided the cDNA or gDNA that served as material.

The receptor's source is a woman aged 25 to 45 with COVID-19, enrolled during active disease. The sequenced material came from peripheral blood.

The CDR3 DNA reads as TGTGCCTGGAGTGTGACAGGGGGCTCCTATAATTCACCCCTCCACTTT. Its translation is CAWSVTGGSYNSPLHF. This chain connects TRBV30 to TRBJ1-6; TRBD1 matches at 9 bases. In germline, CDR1 is GTSNPN, CDR2 SVGIG (reference sequence). With 0 bases clipped from V and 0 bases from J, the junction kept 0 bases outside the gene matches. This CDR3 contains 16 residues.